The 6 T cell receptor beta chains reported below all come from one sample, sequenced in a study of blood T cell repertoires in COVID-19. Using immunoSEQ multiplex PCR, the repertoire was profiled, and TCRdb retains in-frame clones only, with some absent. Found here are under 50,000 clones, approximately 70% of them singletons; the top ten hold 6.2%. The sample taken for sequencing was peripheral blood. The source of these receptors is a man aged 80 or over with acute or convalescent COVID-19.

This clone came up once. The chain links TRBV5-5 to TRBJ1-1; 10 bases line up with TRBD1. The CDR3 covers 14 residues. The V gene's germline CDR1 is SGHKS and CDR2 YYEKEE (reference sequence). The trim removed 4 bases at V and 4 bases at J, leaving 4 bases unmatched. The CDR3, as DNA: TGTGCCAGCAGCCCGCGGGACAGGGGCACTGAAGCTTTCTTT. The encoded protein is CASSPRDRGTEAFF.

The chain recombines TRBV12-3 or TRBV12-4 with TRBJ2-1, with D perhaps TRBD2 (5 bases). Trimming took off 3 bases at V and 13 bases at J, with 10 bases between the two ends. The CDR3 loop spans 11 amino acids. The CDR3 sequence is CASSFIGNQFF. The CDR3 coding sequence is TGTGCCAGCAGTTTTATCGGGAACCAGTTCTTC.

This chain links TRBV3-1 (or the pseudogene TRBV3-2) with TRBJ1-1, with unresolved D. Germline CDR1 reads LGHDT; CDR2 reads YNNKEL (reference sequence). V was pared by 0 bases and J by 6 bases, with 8 bases between. CDR3 length: 13 amino acids. CDR3 sequence (DNA): TGTGCCAGCAGCCAAGACCTACGGGCTGAAGCTTTCTTT. Translation: CASSQDLRAEAFF.

The V and J genes are TRBV7-9 and TRBJ2-7; TRBD1 matches 7 bases. In germline, CDR1 is SEHNR, CDR2 FQNEAQ (reference sequence). The V gene end was trimmed by 1 base and the J gene end by 2 bases; junction bases not matched to a gene: 2. The CDR3 contains 14 residues. CDR3 sequence: CASSLGQGAYEQYF. CDR3 nucleotides: TGTGCCAGCAGCTTAGGTCAGGGGGCCTACGAGCAGTACTTC.

The chain joins TRBV5-5 to TRBJ2-3; TRBD2 matches 10 bases. V was clipped by 1 base and J by 3 bases; unmatched bases: 2. Germline-derived CDR1 and CDR2 are SGHKS and YYEKEE (reference sequence). This CDR3 contains 15 residues. The CDR3 DNA reads as TGTGCCAGCAGCTTGTATAGCGGGGGGACAGATACGCAGTATTTT. It yields the protein CASSLYSGGTDTQYF.

The chain carries TRBV4-1 and TRBJ1-4, with D hard to call. V shed 0 bases and J shed 8 bases, with 13 bases lying between them. The length of the CDR3 is 15 residues. Germline V gene data show CDR1 as MGHRA and CDR2 as YSYEKL. The CDR3 loop is CASSQEVIRGEKLFF. The CDR3 DNA reads as TGCGCCAGCAGCCAAGAGGTCATCCGAGGCGAAAAACTGTTTTTT.